There are a few counts of the clone carrying this T cell receptor beta chain. What it binds is unknown. Researchers ran the PCR with 60 Vbeta and 13 Jbeta primers. The repertoire was sequenced with immunoSEQ multiplex PCR; TCRdb's copy has only in-frame clones and lacks some. This sample has about 170,000 clones, with approximately 80% found just once. This entry is derived from a study of cytomegalovirus exposure and HLA in healthy donors. Study-level findings and limits: Per a later analysis, HLA-associated TCR beta chains showed more clonal expansion than other, equally common TCR beta chains.

Germline V gene data show CDR1 as SGHNT and CDR2 as YYREEE (reference sequence). With 5 bases removed from V and 0 bases from J, the gap between germline ends came to 18 bases. This CDR3 comprises 16 residues. Donors sampled were nominally healthy, though unrecorded immune exposures were likely. The chain links TRBV5-4 to TRBJ2-7; tentative D call: TRBD1 (5 bases). The TCR was taken from a woman aged 45-65 years in good health and CMV-seropositive. Input material: PBMCs. This CDR3 reads CASSPLQGKSSYEQYF. The CDR3 DNA sequence: TGTGCCAGCAGTCCGCTGCAGGGCAAGAGCTCCTACGAGCAGTACTTC. Full variable domain (missing parts from reference TRBV5-4 and TRBJ2-7): ETGVTQSPTHLIKTRGQQVTLRCSSQSGHNTVSWYQQALGQGPQFIFQYYREEENGRGNFPPRFSGLQFPNYSSELNVNALELDDSALYLCASSPLQGKSSYEQYFGPGTRLTVT.